Listed below are T cell receptor beta chains from one sample, sequenced in a study of blood T cell repertoires in COVID-19. Generated by immunoSEQ multiplex PCR, the TCRdb table keeps only in-frame clones and is missing some. The table has some 150,000 clones, approximately 84% seen once. The sequencing sample was made of peripheral blood. These receptors were taken from a man in his 70s with acute or convalescent COVID-19. The CDR3 runs from the conserved cysteine through the conserved F or W. The order of the fields is V gene, D gene, J gene, CDR3 protein. A D gene is named only where the DNA matches it firmly.

V: TRBV7-9; D: TRBD2; J: TRBJ2-1; CDR3: CARQTSGGNEQFF
V: TRBV19; D: TRBD2; J: TRBJ2-5; CDR3: CASSRRTSGEETQYF
V: TRBV29-1; D: TRBD1; J: TRBJ1-1; CDR3: CSVSPAGGNTEAFF
V: TRBV18; D: NA; J: TRBJ2-3; CDR3: CASSQGTTDTQYF
V: TRBV19; D: TRBD1; J: TRBJ1-5; CDR3: CASSTTGFSNQPQHF
V: TRBV6-5; D: NA; J: TRBJ2-1; CDR3: CASSNTVQGTEFF
V: TRBV10-3; D: TRBD2; J: TRBJ2-3; CDR3: CAISVRTSGGAGTQYF
V: TRBV19; D: NA; J: TRBJ2-7; CDR3: CASSVPGHHYEQYF
V: TRBV28; D: NA; J: TRBJ2-7; CDR3: CASSAQAWEQYF
V: TRBV4-1; D: TRBD1; J: TRBJ1-4; CDR3: CASSQDGQGDEKLFF
V: TRBV2; D: TRBD1; J: TRBJ1-2; CDR3: CASSGQGHYGYTF
V: TRBV5-1; D: NA; J: TRBJ2-5; CDR3: CASSLTGSGETQYF
V: TRBV10-3; D: TRBD2; J: TRBJ2-3; CDR3: CAISEAGTSGKDTQYF
V: TRBV19; D: NA; J: TRBJ1-5; CDR3: CASSGSSRQPQHF
V: TRBV5-1; D: TRBD1; J: TRBJ1-3; CDR3: CASSLTGDSGNTIYF
V: TRBV24-1; D: TRBD2; J: TRBJ2-5; CDR3: CATRAGGEWETQYF
V: TRBV5-1; D: NA; J: TRBJ1-1; CDR3: CASSLGVANTEAFF
V: TRBV7-3; D: NA; J: TRBJ1-1; CDR3: CASSLIAGSTEAFF
V: TRBV28; D: TRBD1; J: TRBJ1-4; CDR3: CASSSSRDRGRREKLFF
V: TRBV28; D: TRBD2; J: TRBJ2-2; CDR3: CASRASGTSDTGELFF
V: TRBV28; D: NA; J: TRBJ1-3; CDR3: CASSLGPPLYTIYF
V: TRBV28; D: TRBD2; J: TRBJ2-2; CDR3: CASSLGSGRGPNTGELFF
V: TRBV19; D: TRBD2; J: TRBJ2-7; CDR3: CASAPTLAGDYEQYF
V: TRBV5-6; D: NA; J: TRBJ1-2; CDR3: CASSPPITNYGYTF
V: TRBV12-3/TRBV12-4; D: NA; J: TRBJ2-2; CDR3: CASSPLNTGELFF
V: TRBV7-7; D: TRBD2; J: TRBJ2-2; CDR3: CASSLVRPIGGGVNTGELFF
V: TRBV2; D: NA; J: TRBJ1-2; CDR3: CASPQVNYGYTF
V: TRBV7-3; D: NA; J: TRBJ2-2; CDR3: CASRPGGTPNTGELFF
V: TRBV20-1; D: TRBD1; J: TRBJ2-7; CDR3: CSAKGAHEQYF
V: TRBV6-5; D: TRBD1; J: TRBJ1-1; CDR3: CASGTEITEAFF
V: TRBV2; D: TRBD1; J: TRBJ2-1; CDR3: CASRGQGYNEQFF
V: TRBV28; D: TRBD2; J: TRBJ2-7; CDR3: CASSLLRTSGSSHEQYF
V: TRBV4-1; D: TRBD2; J: TRBJ2-5; CDR3: CASSQGGTSVETQYF
V: TRBV5-4; D: NA; J: TRBJ1-1; CDR3: CASSMGRVTEAFF
V: TRBV6-4; D: NA; J: TRBJ2-2; CDR3: CASRGDLSTGELFF
V: TRBV7-9; D: TRBD1; J: TRBJ2-7; CDR3: CASGRDRSTYEQYF
V: TRBV2; D: NA; J: TRBJ2-2; CDR3: CASSESVGVTGELFF
V: TRBV28; D: TRBD2; J: TRBJ2-3; CDR3: CASSPRLASSTDTQYF
V: TRBV7-8; D: NA; J: TRBJ2-1; CDR3: CASSPPGLASYNEQFF
V: TRBV11-3; D: NA; J: TRBJ2-3; CDR3: CASSVDFTDTQYF
V: TRBV19; D: NA; J: TRBJ1-4; CDR3: CASSRRENEKLFF
V: TRBV28; D: NA; J: TRBJ1-4; CDR3: CASSTNKWGRTNEKLFF
V: TRBV7-8; D: NA; J: TRBJ2-7; CDR3: CASSLVRTYEQYF